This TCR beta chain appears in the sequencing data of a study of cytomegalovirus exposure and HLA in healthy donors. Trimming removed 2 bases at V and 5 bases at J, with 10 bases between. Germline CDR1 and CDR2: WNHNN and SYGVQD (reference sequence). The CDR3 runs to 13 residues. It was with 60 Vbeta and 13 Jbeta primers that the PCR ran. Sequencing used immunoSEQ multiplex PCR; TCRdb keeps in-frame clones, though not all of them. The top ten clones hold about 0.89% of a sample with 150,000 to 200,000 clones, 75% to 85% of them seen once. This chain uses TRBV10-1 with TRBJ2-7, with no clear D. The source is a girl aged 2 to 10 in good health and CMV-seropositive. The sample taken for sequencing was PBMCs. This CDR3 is CASSEAQRNEQYF. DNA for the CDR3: TGCGCCAGCAGTGAGGCCCAGCGCAACGAGCAGTACTTC.